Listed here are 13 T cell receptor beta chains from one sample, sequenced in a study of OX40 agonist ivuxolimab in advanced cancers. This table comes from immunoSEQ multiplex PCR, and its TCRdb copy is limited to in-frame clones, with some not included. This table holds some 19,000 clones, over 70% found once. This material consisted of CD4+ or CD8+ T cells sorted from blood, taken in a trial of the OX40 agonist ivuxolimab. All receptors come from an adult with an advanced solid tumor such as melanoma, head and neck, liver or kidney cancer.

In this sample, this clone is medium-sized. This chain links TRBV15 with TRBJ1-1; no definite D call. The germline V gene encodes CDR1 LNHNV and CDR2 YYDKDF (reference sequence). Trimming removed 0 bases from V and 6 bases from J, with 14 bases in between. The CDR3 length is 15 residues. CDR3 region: CATSRDKSRGSEAFF. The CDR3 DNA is TGTGCCACCAGCAGAGATAAGAGCCGTGGGTCTGAAGCTTTCTTT.

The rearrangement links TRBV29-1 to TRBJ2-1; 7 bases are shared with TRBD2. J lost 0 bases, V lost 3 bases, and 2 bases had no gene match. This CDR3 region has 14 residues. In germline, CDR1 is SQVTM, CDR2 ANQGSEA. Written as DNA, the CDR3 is TGCAGCGTTGATGGCGGGAGCTCCTACAATGAGCAGTTCTTC. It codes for CSVDGGSSYNEQFF.

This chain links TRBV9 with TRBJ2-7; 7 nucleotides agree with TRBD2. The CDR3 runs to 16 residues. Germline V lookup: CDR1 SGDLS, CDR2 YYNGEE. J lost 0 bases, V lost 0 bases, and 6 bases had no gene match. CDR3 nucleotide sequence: TGTGCCAGCAGCGTAGACTGGAGGACTAGCTCCTACGAGCAGTACTTC. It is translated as CASSVDWRTSSYEQYF.

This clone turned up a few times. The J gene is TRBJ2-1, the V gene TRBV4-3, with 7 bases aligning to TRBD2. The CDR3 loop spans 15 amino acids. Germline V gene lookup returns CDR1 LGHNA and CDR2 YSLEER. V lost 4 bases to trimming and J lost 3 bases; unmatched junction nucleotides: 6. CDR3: CASSPSGGLYNEQFF. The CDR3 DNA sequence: TGCGCCAGCAGCCCTAGCGGAGGGCTCTACAATGAGCAGTTCTTC.

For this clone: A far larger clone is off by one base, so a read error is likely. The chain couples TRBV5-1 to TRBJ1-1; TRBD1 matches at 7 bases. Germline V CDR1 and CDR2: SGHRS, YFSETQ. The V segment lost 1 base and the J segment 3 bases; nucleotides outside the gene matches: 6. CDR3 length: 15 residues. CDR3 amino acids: CASSLLQGRYTEAFF. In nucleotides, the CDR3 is TGCGCCAGCAGCTTGCTACAGGGGAGATACACTGAAGCTTTCTTT.

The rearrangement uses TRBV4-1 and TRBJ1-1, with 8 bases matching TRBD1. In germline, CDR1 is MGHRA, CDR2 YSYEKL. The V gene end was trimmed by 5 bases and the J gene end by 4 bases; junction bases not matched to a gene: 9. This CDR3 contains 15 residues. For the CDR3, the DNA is TGCGCCAGCAGCACCAACAGGGGGGACCTCACTGAAGCTTTCTTT. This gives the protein CASSTNRGDLTEAFF.

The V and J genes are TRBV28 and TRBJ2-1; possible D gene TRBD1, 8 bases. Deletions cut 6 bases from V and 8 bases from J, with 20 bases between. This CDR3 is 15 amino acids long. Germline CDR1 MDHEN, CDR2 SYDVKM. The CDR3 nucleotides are TGTGCCAGCAGACTTGACAGGGGAGGGCTCTATGAGCAGTTCTTC. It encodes CASRLDRGGLYEQFF.

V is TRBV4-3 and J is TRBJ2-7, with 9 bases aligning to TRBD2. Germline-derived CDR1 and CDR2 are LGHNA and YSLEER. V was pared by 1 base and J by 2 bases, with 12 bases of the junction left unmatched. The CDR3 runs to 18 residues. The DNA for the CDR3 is TGCGCCAGCAGCCAAGCTCCCATCGGCGGGAGGGTTGCCTACGAGCAGTACTTC. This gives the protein CASSQAPIGGRVAYEQYF.

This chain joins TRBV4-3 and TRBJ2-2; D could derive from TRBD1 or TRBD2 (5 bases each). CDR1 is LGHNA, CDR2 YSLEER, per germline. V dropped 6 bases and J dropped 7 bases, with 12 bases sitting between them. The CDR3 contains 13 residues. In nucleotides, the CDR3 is TGCGCCAGCAGAGGAGTGGGGGTCGGGGAGCTGTTTTTT. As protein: CASRGVGVGELFF.

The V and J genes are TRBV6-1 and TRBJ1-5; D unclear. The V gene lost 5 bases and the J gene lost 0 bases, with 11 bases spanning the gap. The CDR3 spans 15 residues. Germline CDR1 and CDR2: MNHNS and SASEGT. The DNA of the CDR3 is TGTGCCAGCAGTCCATTGCGGAATAGCAATCAGCCCCAGCATTTT. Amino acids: CASSPLRNSNQPQHF.

In nucleotides, the CDR3 is TGTGCCAGCAGCGAAAGATTTACGGAATACTCCTACGAGCAGTACTTC. It codes for CASSERFTEYSYEQYF. The rearrangement joins TRBV5-8 to TRBJ2-7, with D unresolved. Germline CDR1 reads SGHTS; CDR2 reads YDEGEE. V lost 4 bases, J lost 0 bases, and 17 bases lay in between. The CDR3 runs to 16 residues.

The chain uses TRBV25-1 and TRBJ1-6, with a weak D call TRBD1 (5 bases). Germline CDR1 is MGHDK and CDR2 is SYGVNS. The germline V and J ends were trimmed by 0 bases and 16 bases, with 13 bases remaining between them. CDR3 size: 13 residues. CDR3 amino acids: CASSEYVKGTLHF. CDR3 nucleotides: TGTGCCAGCAGTGAATATGTGAAGGGGACGCTCCACTTT.

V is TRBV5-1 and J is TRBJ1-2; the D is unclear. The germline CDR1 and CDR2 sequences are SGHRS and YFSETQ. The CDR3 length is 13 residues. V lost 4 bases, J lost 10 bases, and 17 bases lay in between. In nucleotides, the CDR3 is TGCGCCAGCAGCCCCATGGCCGGGAGGGACTACACCTTC. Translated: CASSPMAGRDYTF.